The 23 T cell receptor beta chains below all came from one sample that was sequenced in a study of post-analysis software for immune sequencing data. Prepared libraries of TCR beta cDNA carried unique molecular identifiers. TCRdb itself ran the PCR reads through MiXCR, one entry per CDR3 protein. The sample holds around 150,000 distinct CDR3 sequences, 30% to 45% seen once. Sequencing was performed on blood, taken after autologous hematopoietic stem cell transplantation. Receptors were obtained from a girl aged 5 to 17 with multiple sclerosis.

V usage is TRBV28 and J usage is TRBJ2-5; TRBD2 agrees at 8 bases. V lost 6 bases, J lost 5 bases, and 8 bases stayed unmatched. From germline, CDR1 is MDHEN and CDR2 SYDVKM. This CDR3 contains 14 residues. CDR3 in DNA: TGTGCCAGCAGCCCCCAAGCGGGAGCGGAGACCCAGTACTTC. It is translated as CASSPQAGAETQYF.

The chain uses TRBV6-6 and TRBJ1-2; the match to TRBD1 covers 7 bases. J gave up 0 bases and V 2 bases, and 6 bases lay outside the gene matches. There are 16 residues in the CDR3. The V gene's germline CDR1 is MNHNY and CDR2 SVGAGI (reference sequence). This CDR3 reads CASSYRGQDPNYGYTF. CDR3 nucleotide sequence: TGTGCCAGCAGTTACCGTGGACAGGATCCTAACTATGGCTACACCTTC.

The genes are TRBV20-1 and TRBJ1-4; D remains unclear. In germline, CDR1 is DFQATT, CDR2 SNEGSKA (reference sequence). V lost 1 base to trimming and J lost 0 bases, with 12 bases between them. There are 16 residues in the CDR3. The CDR3, as DNA: TGCAGTGCTAGAGTGGAGGGCGTCGCAACTAATGAAAAACTGTTTTTT. Its translation is CSARVEGVATNEKLFF.

This clonotype was counted only a few times. The chain combines TRBV10-2 with TRBJ1-2, with D maybe TRBD1 (5 bases). The ends were cut back, 2 bases at V and 4 bases at J, with 11 bases in the middle. In germline, CDR1 is WSHSY, CDR2 SAAADI. This CDR3 region has 14 residues. The CDR3 coding sequence is TGCGCCAGCAGTGAGGAGGGGCGAAGCTATGGCTACACCTTC. As protein: CASSEEGRSYGYTF.

This clonotype was picked up a small number of times. J is TRBJ2-4 and V is TRBV4-3; a possible D gene is TRBD1 (6 bases). This CDR3 contains 18 residues. The germline gives CDR1 LGHNA, CDR2 YSLEER. V lost 1 base and J 0 bases, leaving 16 bases between the germline ends. The CDR3 here is CASSQGLARGIAKNIQYF. The CDR3 DNA follows: TGCGCCAGCAGCCAAGGTCTAGCAAGGGGGATAGCCAAAAACATTCAGTACTTC.

There are many counts of this clonotype. This rearrangement joins TRBV6-5 to TRBJ2-7; a possible D gene is TRBD1 (5 bases). The CDR3 covers 17 residues. Germline-derived CDR1 and CDR2 are MNHEY and SVGAGI. With 2 bases removed from V and 1 base from J, the gap between germline ends came to 18 bases. The CDR3 DNA sequence: TGTGCCAGCAGTTACGGGTCAGGGTATGAGGTTTCCTACGAGCAGTACTTC. Translated, it gives CASSYGSGYEVSYEQYF.

Points on this clonotype: A read error may explain this, as a much larger clone is one base away. This chain links TRBV10-3 with TRBJ2-7; possibly TRBD1 for D (5 bases). The V and J ends lost 6 bases and 3 bases respectively, with 12 bases between them. In germline, CDR1 is ENHRY, CDR2 SYGVKD. The CDR3 covers 13 residues. The chain's CDR3 is CAISRRQNYEQYF. In nucleotides, the CDR3 is TGTGCCATCAGCCGCAGACAGAACTACGAGCAGTACTTC.

The chain couples TRBV29-1 to TRBJ2-1, with D possibly being TRBD1 or TRBD2 (6 bases each). Per the germline V gene, CDR1 is SQVTM and CDR2 is ANQGSEA. This CDR3 spans 13 amino acids. V was trimmed by 4 bases and J by 9 bases, leaving 16 bases between them. This chain's CDR3 is CSVGRGTLIEQFF. CDR3 DNA sequence: TGCAGCGTTGGGAGGGGGACACTCATTGAGCAGTTCTTC.

This clonotype turned up a few times. Possible read error: a much larger clone is one base away. The J gene is TRBJ2-1, the V gene TRBV12-3 or TRBV12-4; 12 bases match TRBD2. The J call is uncertain, as TRBJ2-7 better fits the DNA end. This CDR3 has 16 amino acids. CDR3 DNA: TGTGCCAGCAGCCCTGGACTAGCGGGATTCCACAATGAGCAGTACTTC. Translation: CASSPGLAGFHNEQYF.

This clonotype was observed a few times. The chain joins TRBV28 to TRBJ2-3; D may be TRBD1 or TRBD2 (5 bases each). The CDR3 extends over 15 amino acids. V was pared by 5 bases and J by 2 bases, with 14 bases between. Germline lookup yields CDR1 MDHEN and CDR2 SYDVKM. The CDR3 nucleotides read TGTGCCAGCAGTGGGGGAAGTCCGCTCACAGATACGCAGTATTTT. Protein: CASSGGSPLTDTQYF.

The V gene is TRBV13, the J gene TRBJ1-4; 8 nucleotides align to TRBD1. Trimming cost V 6 bases and J 14 bases; bases outside gene matches: 14. CDR3 length equals 14 residues. Germline assignment: CDR1 PRHDT and CDR2 FYEKMQ (reference sequence). In DNA form, the CDR3 reads TGTGCCAGCAGTCGCCTAGGAGCCCGGGACAGGCTGTTTTTT. This translates into CASSRLGARDRLFF.

J is TRBJ2-1 and V is TRBV9; 9 bases agree with TRBD2. Per germline, CDR1 SGDLS and CDR2 YYNGEE. The CDR3 sequence is 17 residues long. V shed 4 bases and J 7 bases; nucleotides not matched to a gene: 15. The CDR3 protein is CASSPVGSGSVDNEQFF. The CDR3, as DNA: TGTGCCAGCAGCCCCGTTGGTAGCGGGAGTGTGGATAATGAGCAGTTCTTC.

In regard to this clonotype: This likely comes from a read error, as the CDR3 has no conserved phenylalanine or tryptophan at its end. V usage is TRBV5-1 and J usage is TRBJ2-1; 13 bases match TRBD2. This CDR3 has 19 amino acids. The V segment lost 4 bases and the J segment 2 bases; nucleotides outside the gene matches: 12. From germline, CDR1 is SGHRS and CDR2 YFSETQ. This chain's CDR3 is CASSQGLAGAPAPYNEQFC. In nucleotides, the CDR3 is TGCGCCAGCAGCCAAGGACTAGCGGGAGCCCCTGCCCCCTACAATGAGCAGTTCTGC.

The V call is TRBV6-5, the J call TRBJ2-1; 13 bases are a match to TRBD2. This CDR3 spans 15 amino acids. Germline V lookup: CDR1 MNHEY, CDR2 SVGAGI. The junction had 6 bases not matched to a gene; V was cut back by 7 bases and J by 6 bases. CDR3 sequence reads: CASTLGLAGLNEQFF. CDR3 nucleotide sequence: TGTGCCAGCACCTTGGGACTAGCGGGGCTCAATGAGCAGTTCTTC.

V and J are TRBV20-1 and TRBJ2-7; 11 bases match TRBD2. Germline V gene sequence: CDR1 DFQATT, CDR2 SNEGSKA (reference sequence). This CDR3 contains 15 residues. V was pared by 5 bases and J by 5 bases, with 11 bases of the junction left unmatched. The CDR3 loop reads CSADPTSGSCDEQYF. CDR3 in DNA: TGCAGTGCTGACCCCACTAGCGGGAGTTGTGACGAGCAGTACTTC.

The chain couples TRBV7-2 to TRBJ2-3; D tentatively reads TRBD1 or TRBD2 (5 bases each). V was trimmed by 2 bases and J by 2 bases, leaving 8 bases between them. The CDR3 runs 14 residues. Germline CDR1 SGHTA, CDR2 FQGNSA. CDR3 loop: CASSLMGTTDTQYF. CDR3 DNA sequence: TGTGCCAGCAGCTTAATGGGGACCACAGATACGCAGTATTTT.

This clonotype was seen a few times. The chain carries TRBV20-1 and TRBJ2-7; TRBD2 agrees at 9 bases. V gave up 6 bases and J gave up 1 base; unmatched junction bases: 7. CDR1 DFQATT and CDR2 SNEGSKA come from the germline V gene (reference sequence). The CDR3 is 14 amino acids. In DNA, the CDR3 is TGCAGTGCCCTACTGCTAGCGGGGTCCTACGAGCAGTACTTC. It codes for CSALLLAGSYEQYF.

This clonotype was observed a handful of times. The rearrangement links TRBV11-1 to TRBJ2-3; 11 bases agree with TRBD2. This CDR3 region has 18 residues. V shed 4 bases and J 5 bases; nucleotides not matched to a gene: 14. The germline V gene has CDR1 SGHAT and CDR2 FQDESV (reference sequence). CDR3 DNA sequence: TGTGCCAGCAGCTCGGAATTCGAACTAGCGGGAGTGGTAGATACGCAGTATTTT. Its protein is CASSSEFELAGVVDTQYF.

The J gene is TRBJ1-3, the V gene TRBV29-1; tentatively, D is TRBD1 (5 bases). The CDR3 runs to 16 residues. V lost 1 base and J lost 7, with 20 bases in between. Germline CDR1 and CDR2: SQVTM and ANQGSEA. The CDR3 nucleotides read TGCAGCGTTGAAGGACTTTCAGGTCCCGGGGGGAACACCATATATTTT. Its translation is CSVEGLSGPGGNTIYF.

In its sample, this clonotype was seen many times. This sequence joins TRBV4-2 and TRBJ2-7, with 8 nucleotides matching TRBD2. There are 15 residues in the CDR3. Germline CDR1 is LGHNA and CDR2 is YNFKEQ. The trim removed 3 bases at V and 5 bases at J, leaving 9 bases unmatched. CDR3 nucleotide sequence: TGTGCCAGCAGCCAGGCTCTAGCGGGTGTCGACGAGCAGTACTTC. This encodes CASSQALAGVDEQYF.

This clonotype was recorded a few times. The chain is built from TRBV20-1 and TRBJ2-5, with D uncertain. Per germline, CDR1 DFQATT and CDR2 SNEGSKA (reference sequence). With 6 bases removed from V and 2 bases from J, the gap between germline ends came to 13 bases. This CDR3 is built from 13 residues. CDR3 amino acids: CSASLRPQETQYF. The CDR3 coding sequence is TGCAGTGCCTCCCTCCGACCGCAAGAGACCCAGTACTTC.

The V and J genes are TRBV4-2 and TRBJ1-6, with D possibly matching TRBD1 (6 bases). Trimming shortened V by 3 bases and J by 5 bases, and 14 bases separated the two germline ends. The CDR3 has 16 amino acids. Germline V lookup: CDR1 LGHNA, CDR2 YNFKEQ. The DNA of the CDR3 is TGTGCCAGCAGCCAGGTTGTGCAGGGGAATAATTCACCCCTCCACTTT. Its translation is CASSQVVQGNNSPLHF.

This clonotype came up many times. J is TRBJ2-3 and V is TRBV4-1; D gene uncertain. Per germline, CDR1 MGHRA and CDR2 YSYEKL. The CDR3 has 14 amino acids. V lost 1 base to trimming and J lost 6 bases, with 11 bases between them. DNA of the CDR3: TGCGCCAGCAGCCAAGGGCAGGCTTGGGATACGCAGTATTTT. It is translated as CASSQGQAWDTQYF.